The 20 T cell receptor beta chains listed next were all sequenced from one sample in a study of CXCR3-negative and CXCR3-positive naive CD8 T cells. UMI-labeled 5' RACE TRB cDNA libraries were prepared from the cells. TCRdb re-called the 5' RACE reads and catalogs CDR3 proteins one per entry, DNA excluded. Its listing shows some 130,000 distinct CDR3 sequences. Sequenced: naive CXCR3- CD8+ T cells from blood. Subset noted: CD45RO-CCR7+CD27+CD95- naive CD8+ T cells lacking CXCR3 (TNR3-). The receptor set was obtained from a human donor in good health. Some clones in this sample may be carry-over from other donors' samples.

This chain's CDR3 is CASSIGSTGEQFF. The chain recombines TRBV19 with TRBJ2-1; TCRdb calls TRBD1, which cannot be checked without DNA. The CDR3 is 13 amino acids. In germline, CDR1 is LNHDA, CDR2 SQIVND (reference sequence).

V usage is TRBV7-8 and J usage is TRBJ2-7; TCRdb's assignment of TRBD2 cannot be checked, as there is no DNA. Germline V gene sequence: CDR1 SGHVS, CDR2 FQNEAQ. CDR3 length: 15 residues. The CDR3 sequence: CASSTTSGGAPEQYF.

CDR3: CASSLVSGGEQYF. The chain couples TRBV5-5 to TRBJ2-7; TCRdb's D call, TRBD1, is unchecked because there is no DNA. CDR1 SGHKS and CDR2 YYEKEE come from the germline V gene (reference sequence). The length of the CDR3 is 13 residues.

The CDR3 protein is CASSIPTGSTNPSTYNEQFF. The J gene is TRBJ2-1, the V gene TRBV19; as DNA is missing, the TRBD1 call by TCRdb cannot be tested. The CDR3 is 20 amino acids. Germline V gene lookup returns CDR1 LNHDA and CDR2 SQIVND (reference sequence).

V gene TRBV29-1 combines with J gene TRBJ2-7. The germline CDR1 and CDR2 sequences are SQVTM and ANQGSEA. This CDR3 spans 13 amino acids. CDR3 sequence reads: CSARTGASYEQYF.

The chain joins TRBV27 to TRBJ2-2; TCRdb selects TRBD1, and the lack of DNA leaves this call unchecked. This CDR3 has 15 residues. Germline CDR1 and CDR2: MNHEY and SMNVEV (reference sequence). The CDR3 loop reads CASSLSPDRAGELFF.

The CDR3 loop reads CASSPAGGFGTQYF. This chain links TRBV7-2 with TRBJ2-3; TCRdb's D gene call, TRBD1, goes unchecked for lack of DNA. Per germline, CDR1 SGHTA and CDR2 FQGNSA. The CDR3 is 14 residues long.

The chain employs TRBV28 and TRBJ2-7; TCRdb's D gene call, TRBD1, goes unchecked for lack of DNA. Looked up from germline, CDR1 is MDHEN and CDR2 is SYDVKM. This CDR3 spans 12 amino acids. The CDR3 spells CASSDRASEQYF.

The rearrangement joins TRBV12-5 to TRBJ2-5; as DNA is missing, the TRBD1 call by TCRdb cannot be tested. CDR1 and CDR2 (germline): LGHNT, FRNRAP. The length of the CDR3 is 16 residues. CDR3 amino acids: CASGLVGGTVQETQYF.

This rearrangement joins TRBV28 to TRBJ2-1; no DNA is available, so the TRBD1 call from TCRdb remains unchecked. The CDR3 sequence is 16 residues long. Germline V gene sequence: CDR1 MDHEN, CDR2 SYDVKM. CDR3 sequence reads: CASRSNRGPTYNEQFF.

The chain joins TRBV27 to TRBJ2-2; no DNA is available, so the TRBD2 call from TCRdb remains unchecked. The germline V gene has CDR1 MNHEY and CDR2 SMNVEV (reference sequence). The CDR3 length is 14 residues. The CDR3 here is CATQALLNTGELFF.

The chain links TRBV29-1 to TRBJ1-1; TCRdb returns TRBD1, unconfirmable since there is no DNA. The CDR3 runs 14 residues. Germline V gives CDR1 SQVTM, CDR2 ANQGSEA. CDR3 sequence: CSADGQGGSTEAFF. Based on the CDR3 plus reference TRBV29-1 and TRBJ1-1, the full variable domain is SAVISQKPSRDICQRGTSLTIQCQVDSQVTMMFWYRQQPGQSLTLIATANQGSEATYESGFVIDKFPISRPNLTFSTLTVSNMSPEDSSIYLCSADGQGGSTEAFFGQGTRLTVV.

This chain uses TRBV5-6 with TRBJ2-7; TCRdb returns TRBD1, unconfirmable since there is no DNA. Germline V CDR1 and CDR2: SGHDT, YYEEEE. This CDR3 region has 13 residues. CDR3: CASSRSYGTEQYF.

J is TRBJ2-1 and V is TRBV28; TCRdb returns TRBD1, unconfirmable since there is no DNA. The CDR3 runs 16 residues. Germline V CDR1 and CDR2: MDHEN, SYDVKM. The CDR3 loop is CASSFLSGPGDNEQFF.

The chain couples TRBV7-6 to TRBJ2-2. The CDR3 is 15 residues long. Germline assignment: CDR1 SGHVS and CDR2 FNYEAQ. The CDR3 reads CASSLITENTGELFF.

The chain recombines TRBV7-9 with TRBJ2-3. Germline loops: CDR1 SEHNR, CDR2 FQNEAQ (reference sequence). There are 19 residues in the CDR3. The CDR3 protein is CASRHTLLGVAIGTDTQYF. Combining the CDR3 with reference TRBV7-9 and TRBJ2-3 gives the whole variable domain DTGVSQNPRHKITKRGQNVTFRCDPISEHNRLYWYRQTLGQGPEFLTYFQNEAQLEKSRLLSDRFSAERPKGSFSTLEIQRTEQGDSAMYLCASRHTLLGVAIGTDTQYFGPGTRLTVL.

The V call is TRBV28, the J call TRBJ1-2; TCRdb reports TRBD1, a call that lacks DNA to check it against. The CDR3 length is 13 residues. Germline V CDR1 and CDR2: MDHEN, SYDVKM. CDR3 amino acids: CASSAGFSYGYTF.

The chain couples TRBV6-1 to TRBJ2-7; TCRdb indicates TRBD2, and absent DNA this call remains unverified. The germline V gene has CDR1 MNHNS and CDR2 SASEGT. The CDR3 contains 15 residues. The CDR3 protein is CASSGSAGTSYEQYF.

The CDR3 sequence: CASSEPGGTYEQYF. V and J are TRBV7-8 and TRBJ2-7; absent DNA, TCRdb's TRBD1 call cannot be checked. CDR1 is SGHVS and CDR2 is FQNEAQ in the germline V gene. The CDR3 spans 14 residues.

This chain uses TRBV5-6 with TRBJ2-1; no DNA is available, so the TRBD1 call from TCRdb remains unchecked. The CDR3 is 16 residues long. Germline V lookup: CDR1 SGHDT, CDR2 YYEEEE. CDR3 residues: CASSLEDREWENEQFF.